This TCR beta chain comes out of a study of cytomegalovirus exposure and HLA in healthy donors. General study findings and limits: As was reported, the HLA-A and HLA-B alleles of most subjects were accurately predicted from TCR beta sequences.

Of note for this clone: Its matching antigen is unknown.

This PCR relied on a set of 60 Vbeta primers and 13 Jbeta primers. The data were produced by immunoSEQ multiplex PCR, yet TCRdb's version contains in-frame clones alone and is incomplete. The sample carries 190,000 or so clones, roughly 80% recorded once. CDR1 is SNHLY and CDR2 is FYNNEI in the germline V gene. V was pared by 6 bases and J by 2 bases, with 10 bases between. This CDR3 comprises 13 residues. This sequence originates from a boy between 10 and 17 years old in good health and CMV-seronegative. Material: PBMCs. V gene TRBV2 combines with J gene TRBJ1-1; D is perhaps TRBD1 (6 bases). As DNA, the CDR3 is TGTGCCAGCAGCGCGGACAGAAACACTGAAGCTTTCTTT. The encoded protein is CASSADRNTEAFF.